A single T cell receptor beta chain is shown here with its context. The antigen remains undetermined. This sample stems from a study of graft-versus-host responses after intestinal transplantation. Libraries were prepared by immunoSEQ multiplex PCR; TCRdb keeps only in-frame clonotypes and omits some of them. The data show approximately 71,000 clones, around 89% seen once. This CDR3 comprises 14 residues. Germline V gene sequence: CDR1 SGHRS, CDR2 YFSETQ. The ends were cut back, 0 bases at V and 0 bases at J, with 4 bases in the middle. This receptor was obtained from a human donor who received an intestinal transplant. V usage is TRBV5-1 and J usage is TRBJ2-1; D gene unclear. This specimen consisted of unstimulated CD8+ T cells sorted from spleen or lymph node cells, obtained before intestinal transplant. The CDR3 protein is CASSLEHSYNEQFF. DNA of the CDR3: TGCGCCAGCAGCTTGGAACACTCCTACAATGAGCAGTTCTTC.